The 8 T cell receptor beta chains given below trace back to one sample, sequenced in a study of T cell changes during pregnancy in multiple sclerosis. Assay: immunoSEQ multiplex PCR; the TCRdb copy retains only in-frame clones and omits some. The sample carries over 40,000 clones, 85% to 95% recorded once. The source material was CD4+ T cells from peripheral blood mononuclear cells, sampled in the second trimester of pregnancy. The receptors stem from a female donor with multiple sclerosis, enrolled in a pregnancy study.

This chain connects TRBV14 to TRBJ1-1, with D possibly being TRBD1 (5 bases). Germline values: CDR1 SGHDN, CDR2 FVKESK. The V end was cut by 4 bases, the J end by 3 bases, with 12 bases between. The CDR3 consists of 14 residues. The CDR3 region has the DNA TGTGCCAGCAGCCGCCGATCAGGGTACACTGAAGCTTTCTTT. Translated: CASSRRSGYTEAFF.

CDR3 residues: CASSSGTPQPQHF. The CDR3 nucleotides are TGTGCCAGCTCTAGCGGGACTCCCCAGCCCCAGCATTTT. The chain links TRBV19 to TRBJ1-5; tentatively, D is TRBD1 (5 bases). V was clipped by 9 bases and J by 7 bases, with 16 bases between them. The germline gives CDR1 LNHDA, CDR2 SQIVND (reference sequence). The CDR3 length is 13 residues. Filled out from reference TRBV19 and TRBJ1-5, the complete variable domain reads DGGITQSPKYLFRKEGQNVTLSCEQNLNHDAMYWYRQDPGQGLRLIYYSQIVNDFQKGDIAEGYSVSREKKESFPLTVTSAQKNPTAFYLCASSSGTPQPQHFGDGTRLSIL.

The J gene is TRBJ2-1, the V gene TRBV9; TRBD2 matches at 9 bases. Germline CDR1 reads SGDLS; CDR2 reads YYNGEE. Trimming cost V 0 bases and J 2 bases; bases outside gene matches: 9. The CDR3 totals 18 residues. The CDR3 loop is CASSVEDGGGGAYNEQFF. The CDR3 coding sequence is TGTGCCAGCAGCGTAGAGGATGGCGGCGGGGGGGCCTACAATGAGCAGTTCTTC.

The chain employs TRBV5-1 and TRBJ1-1; D perhaps matches TRBD1 (5 bases). V was shortened by 4 bases and J by 0 bases, with 16 bases between the two germline ends. The CDR3 consists of 16 residues. Germline assignment: CDR1 SGHRS and CDR2 YFSETQ. Here the CDR3 reads CASSPPSTVMNTEAFF. The CDR3 coding sequence is TGCGCCAGCAGCCCACCGTCGACAGTCATGAACACTGAAGCTTTCTTT.

V usage is TRBV5-4 and J usage is TRBJ1-1; possible D gene TRBD1, 5 bases. The CDR3 runs 15 residues. Germline V CDR1 and CDR2: SGHNT, YYREEE (reference sequence). Trimming removed 4 bases at V and 2 bases at J, with 15 bases between. The CDR3 reads CASSETQVTNTEAFF. CDR3 coding DNA: TGTGCCAGCAGCGAAACACAGGTAACCAACACTGAAGCTTTCTTT.

This clone was observed a handful of times. The CDR3 spells CASSSHGGRQETQYF. The CDR3 nucleotides are TGTGCCAGCAGCTCCCACGGGGGGAGACAAGAGACCCAGTACTTC. V and J are TRBV7-2 and TRBJ2-5, with 7 bases that match TRBD2. The CDR3 totals 15 residues. Germline loops: CDR1 SGHTA, CDR2 FQGNSA. V lost 4 bases, J lost 2 bases, and 7 bases stayed unmatched. Complete variable domain (other parts from reference TRBV7-2 and TRBJ2-5): GAGVSQSPSNKVTEKGKDVELRCDPISGHTALYWYRQSLGQGLEFLIYFQGNSAPDKSGLPSDRFSAERTGGSVSTLTIQRTQQEDSAVYLCASSSHGGRQETQYFGPGTRLLVL.

This chain joins TRBV5-5 and TRBJ2-7; TRBD2 is a possible D gene (6 bases). The CDR3 is 16 residues long. Trimming left V 4 bases short and J 4 bases short, with 21 bases between. Germline loops: CDR1 SGHKS, CDR2 YYEKEE (reference sequence). The CDR3 sequence is CASSRQPGLGTYEQYF. In DNA form, the CDR3 reads TGTGCCAGCAGCCGCCAACCGGGACTGGGGACTTACGAGCAGTACTTC. Full variable domain (remainder filled in from reference TRBV5-5 and TRBJ2-7): DAGVTQSPTHLIKTRGQQVTLRCSPISGHKSVSWYQQVLGQGPQFIFQYYEKEERGRGNFPDRFSARQFPNYSSELNVNALLLGDSALYLCASSRQPGLGTYEQYFGPGTRLTVT.

The chain combines TRBV7-3 with TRBJ1-1; TRBD1 might be the D (5 bases). The germline V gene encodes CDR1 SGHTA and CDR2 FQGTGA. Trimming removed 5 bases at V and 8 bases at J, with 15 bases between. This CDR3 spans 13 amino acids. CDR3 DNA: TGTGCCAGCAGCCTAATACAGGACAAGGAAGCTTTCTTT. The encoded protein is CASSLIQDKEAFF.